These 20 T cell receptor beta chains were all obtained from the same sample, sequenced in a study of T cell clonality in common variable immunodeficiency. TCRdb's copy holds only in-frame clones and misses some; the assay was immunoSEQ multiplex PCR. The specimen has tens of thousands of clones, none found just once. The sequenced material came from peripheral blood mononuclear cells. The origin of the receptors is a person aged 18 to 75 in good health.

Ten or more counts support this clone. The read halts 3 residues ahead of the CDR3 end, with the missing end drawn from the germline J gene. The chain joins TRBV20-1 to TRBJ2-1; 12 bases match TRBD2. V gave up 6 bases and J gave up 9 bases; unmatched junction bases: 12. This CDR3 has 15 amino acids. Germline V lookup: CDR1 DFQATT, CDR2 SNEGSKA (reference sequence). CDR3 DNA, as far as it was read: TGCAGTGCCAAACCTAGCGGGAGGGCGTTGGGTGAG. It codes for CSAKPSGRALGE. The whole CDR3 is CSAKPSGRALGEQFF.

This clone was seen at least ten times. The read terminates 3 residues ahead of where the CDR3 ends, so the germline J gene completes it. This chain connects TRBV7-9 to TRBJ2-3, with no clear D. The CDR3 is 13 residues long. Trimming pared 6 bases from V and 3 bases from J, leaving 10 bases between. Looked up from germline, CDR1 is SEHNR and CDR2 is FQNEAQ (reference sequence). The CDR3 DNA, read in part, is TGTGCCAGCAGGTCCCCTACGACAGATACG. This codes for CASRSPTTDT. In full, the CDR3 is CASRSPTTDTQYF.

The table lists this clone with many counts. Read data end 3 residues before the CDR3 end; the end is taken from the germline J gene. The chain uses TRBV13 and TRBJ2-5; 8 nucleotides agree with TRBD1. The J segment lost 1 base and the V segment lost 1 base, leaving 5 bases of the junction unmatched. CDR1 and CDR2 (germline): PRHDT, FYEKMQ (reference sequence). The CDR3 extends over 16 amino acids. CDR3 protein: CASSLETGAFQETQYF. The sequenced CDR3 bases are TGTGCCAGCAGCTTAGAGACAGGGGCCTTCCAAGAGACC. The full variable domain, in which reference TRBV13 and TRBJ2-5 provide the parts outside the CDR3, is AAGVIQSPRHLIKEKRETATLKCYPIPRHDTVYWYQQGPGQDPQFLISFYEKMQSDKGSIPDRFSAQQFSDYHSELNMSSLELGDSALYFCASSLETGAFQETQYFGPGTRLLVL.

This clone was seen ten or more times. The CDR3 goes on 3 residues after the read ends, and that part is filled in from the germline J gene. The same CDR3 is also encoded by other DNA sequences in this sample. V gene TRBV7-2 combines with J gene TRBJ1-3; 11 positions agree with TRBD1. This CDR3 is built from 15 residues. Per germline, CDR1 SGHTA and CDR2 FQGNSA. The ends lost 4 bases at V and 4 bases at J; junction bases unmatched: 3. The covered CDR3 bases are TGTGCCAGCAGCTACGGACAGGGGGCCGGAAACACC. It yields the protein CASSYGQGAGNT. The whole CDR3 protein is CASSYGQGAGNTIYF.

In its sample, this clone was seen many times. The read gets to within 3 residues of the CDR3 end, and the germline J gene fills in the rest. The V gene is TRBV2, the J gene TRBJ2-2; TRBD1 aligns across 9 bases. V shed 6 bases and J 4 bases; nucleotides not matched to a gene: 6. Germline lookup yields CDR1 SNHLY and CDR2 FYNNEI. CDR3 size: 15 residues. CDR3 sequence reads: CASRPGTGSTGELFF. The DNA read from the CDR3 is TGTGCCAGCAGGCCAGGGACAGGGTCCACCGGGGAG.

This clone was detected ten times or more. CDR3 bases read: TGTGCCAGTAGTATGCCTCGGACACCCGCCTACGAG. Protein: CASSMPRTPAYE. The whole CDR3 sequence is CASSMPRTPAYEQYF. The chain joins TRBV19 to TRBJ2-7; the D gene is possibly TRBD1 (5 bases). The CDR3 goes on 3 residues after the read ends, and that part is filled in from the germline J gene. CDR3 length equals 15 residues. The germline CDR1 and CDR2 sequences are LNHDA and SQIVND (reference sequence). V was shortened by 3 bases and J by 2 bases, with 14 bases between the two germline ends.

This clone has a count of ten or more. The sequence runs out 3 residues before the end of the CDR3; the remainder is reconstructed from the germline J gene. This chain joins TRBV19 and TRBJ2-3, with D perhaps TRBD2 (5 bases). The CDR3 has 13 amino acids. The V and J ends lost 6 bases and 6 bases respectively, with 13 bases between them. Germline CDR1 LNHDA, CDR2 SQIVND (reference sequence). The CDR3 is CASRPTSIDTQYF. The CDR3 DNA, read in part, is TGTGCCAGTAGACCTACTAGTATCGATACG.

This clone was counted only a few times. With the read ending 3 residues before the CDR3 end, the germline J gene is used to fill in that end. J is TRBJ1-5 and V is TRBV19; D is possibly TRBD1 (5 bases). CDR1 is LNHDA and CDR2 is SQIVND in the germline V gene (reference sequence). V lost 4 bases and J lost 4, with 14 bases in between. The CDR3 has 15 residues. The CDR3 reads CASSNSGSRNQPQHF. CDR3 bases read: TGTGCCAGTAGTAATTCAGGGTCCCGGAATCAGCCC.

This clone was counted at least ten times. The chain's CDR3 is CASSPKGYNEQFF. The part of the CDR3 DNA that was read is TGTGCCAGCTCACCGAAGGGGTACAATGAG. The chain joins TRBV18 to TRBJ2-1; perhaps TRBD1 as D (5 bases). Coverage ceases 3 residues before the CDR3 finishes, and the germline J gene fills in the end. Trimming pared 3 bases from V and 4 bases from J, leaving 7 bases between. The germline V gene encodes CDR1 KGHSH and CDR2 LQKENI. The CDR3 covers 13 residues.

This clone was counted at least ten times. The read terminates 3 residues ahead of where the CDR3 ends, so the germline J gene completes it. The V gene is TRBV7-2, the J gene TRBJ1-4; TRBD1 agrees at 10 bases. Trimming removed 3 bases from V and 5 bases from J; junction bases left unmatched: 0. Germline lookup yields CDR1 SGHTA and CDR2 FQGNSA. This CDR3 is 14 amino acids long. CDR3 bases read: TGTGCCAGCAGCTTGGACAGGGGGAATGAAAAA. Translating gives CASSLDRGNEK. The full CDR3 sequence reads CASSLDRGNEKLFF.

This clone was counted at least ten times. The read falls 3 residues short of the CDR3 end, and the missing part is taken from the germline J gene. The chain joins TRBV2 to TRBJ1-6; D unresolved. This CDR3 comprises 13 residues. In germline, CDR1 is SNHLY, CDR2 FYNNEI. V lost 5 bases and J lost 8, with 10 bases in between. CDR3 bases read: TGTGCCAGCAGTAACCACCGGGATTCACCC. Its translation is CASSNHRDSP. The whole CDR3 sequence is CASSNHRDSPLHF.

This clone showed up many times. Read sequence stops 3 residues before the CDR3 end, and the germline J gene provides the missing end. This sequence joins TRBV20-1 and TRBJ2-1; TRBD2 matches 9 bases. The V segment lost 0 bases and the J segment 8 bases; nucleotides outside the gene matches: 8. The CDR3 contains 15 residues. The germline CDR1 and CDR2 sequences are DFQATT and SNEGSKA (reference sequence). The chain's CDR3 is CSARDEVAGVHEQFF. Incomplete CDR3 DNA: TGCAGTGCTAGAGATGAGGTAGCGGGAGTGCATGAG.

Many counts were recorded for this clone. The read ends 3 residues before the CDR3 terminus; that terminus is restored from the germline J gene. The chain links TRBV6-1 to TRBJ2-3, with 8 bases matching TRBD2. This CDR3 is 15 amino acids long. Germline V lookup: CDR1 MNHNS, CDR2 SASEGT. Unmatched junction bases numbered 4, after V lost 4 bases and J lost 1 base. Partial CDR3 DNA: TGTGCCAGCAGTGTAACTAGCGGACGCACAGATACG. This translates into CASSVTSGRTDT. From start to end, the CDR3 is CASSVTSGRTDTQYF.

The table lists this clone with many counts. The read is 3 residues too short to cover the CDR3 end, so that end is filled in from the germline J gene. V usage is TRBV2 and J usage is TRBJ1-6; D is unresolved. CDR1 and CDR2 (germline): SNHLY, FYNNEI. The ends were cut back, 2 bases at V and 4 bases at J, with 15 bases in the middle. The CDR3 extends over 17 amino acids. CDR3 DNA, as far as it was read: TGTGCCAGCAGTGAATTCTCAACAGTGAATTATAATTCACCC. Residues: CASSEFSTVNYNSP. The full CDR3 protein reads CASSEFSTVNYNSPLHF.

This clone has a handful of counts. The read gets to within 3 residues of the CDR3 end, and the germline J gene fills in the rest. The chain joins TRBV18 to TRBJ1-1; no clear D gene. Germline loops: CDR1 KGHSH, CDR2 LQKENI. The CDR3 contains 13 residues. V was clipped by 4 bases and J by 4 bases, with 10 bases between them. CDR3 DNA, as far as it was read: TGTGCCAGCTCACTCCATTCAGGCACTGAA. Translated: CASSLHSGTE. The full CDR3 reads CASSLHSGTEAFF.

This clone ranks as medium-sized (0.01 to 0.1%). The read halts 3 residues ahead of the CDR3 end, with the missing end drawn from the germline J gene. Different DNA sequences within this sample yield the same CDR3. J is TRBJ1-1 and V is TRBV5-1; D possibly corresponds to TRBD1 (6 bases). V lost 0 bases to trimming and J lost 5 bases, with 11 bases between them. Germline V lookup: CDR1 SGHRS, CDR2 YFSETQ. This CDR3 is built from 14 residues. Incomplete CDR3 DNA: TGCGCCAGCAGCTTGGAACAGGGCAGAACTGAA. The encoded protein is CASSLEQGRTE. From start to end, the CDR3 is CASSLEQGRTEAFF.

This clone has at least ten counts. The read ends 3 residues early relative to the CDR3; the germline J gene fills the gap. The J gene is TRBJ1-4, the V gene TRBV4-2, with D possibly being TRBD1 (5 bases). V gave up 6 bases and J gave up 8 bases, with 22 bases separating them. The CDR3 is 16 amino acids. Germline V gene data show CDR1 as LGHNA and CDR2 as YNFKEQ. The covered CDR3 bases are TGTGCCAGCAGTCGCGTTACTGGAGGGGTGGAGGAAAAA. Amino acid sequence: CASSRVTGGVEEK. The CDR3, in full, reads CASSRVTGGVEEKLFF.

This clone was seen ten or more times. The sequenced CDR3 bases are TGTGCCAGCTCATCCGGGGTCACTAATGAAAAA. Its translation is CASSSGVTNEK. The full-length CDR3 reads as CASSSGVTNEKLFF. The chain joins TRBV18 to TRBJ1-4; D gene unclear. The read halts 3 residues ahead of the CDR3 end, with the missing end drawn from the germline J gene. Germline loops: CDR1 KGHSH, CDR2 LQKENI. There are 14 residues in the CDR3. Trimming shortened V by 5 bases and J by 2 bases, and 9 bases separated the two germline ends.

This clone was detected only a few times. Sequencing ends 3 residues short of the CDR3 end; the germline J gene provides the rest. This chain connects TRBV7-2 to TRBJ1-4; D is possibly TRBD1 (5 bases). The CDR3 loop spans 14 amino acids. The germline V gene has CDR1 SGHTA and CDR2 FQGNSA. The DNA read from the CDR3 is TGTGCCAGCAAGACCGTCTCTGGGGCCAACGTA. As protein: CASKTVSGANV. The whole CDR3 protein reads CASKTVSGANVLFF.

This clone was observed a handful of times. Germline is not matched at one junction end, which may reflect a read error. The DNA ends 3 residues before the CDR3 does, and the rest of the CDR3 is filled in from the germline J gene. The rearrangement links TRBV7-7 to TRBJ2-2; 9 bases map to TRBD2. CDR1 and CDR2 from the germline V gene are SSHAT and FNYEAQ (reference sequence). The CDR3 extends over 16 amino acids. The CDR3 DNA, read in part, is TGTGCTAGCAGCCCCGCGGCGGGAGGGAGGACCGGGGAG. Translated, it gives CASSPAAGGRTGE. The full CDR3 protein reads CASSPAAGGRTGELFF.